This T cell receptor beta chain appears in the sequencing data of a study of T cell responses to AZD1222 COVID-19 vaccine. This clone was found once. The method was immunoSEQ multiplex PCR; TCRdb's version includes in-frame clones alone and lacks a portion of them. This sample yields 60,000 to 85,000 clones, of which more than 75% are seen a single time; about 17% belongs to the top ten. The receptor was derived from an adult who received the AZD1222 COVID-19 vaccine. Source: peripheral blood, taken 28 days after the second AZD1222 dose.

The DNA for the CDR3 is TGTGCCTCCTTGGGCGGGACTTACCACACTGAAGCTTTCTTT. It specifies CASLGGTYHTEAFF. The chain carries TRBV6-5 and TRBJ1-1, with D possibly TRBD1 on 5 matching bases. CDR1 and CDR2 (germline): MNHEY, SVGAGI. Trimming stripped 11 bases from V and 3 bases from J, with 19 bases between. This CDR3 is built from 14 residues.